The rows below give T cell receptor beta chains drawn from one sample of a study of shared clonotypes between healthy human individuals. Profiled with immunoSEQ multiplex PCR; TCRdb holds only in-frame clones, not every one. The sample records roughly 760,000 clones, approximately 74% being singletons. The sample was memory CD4+ T cells sorted from blood. The source of these receptors is a woman under 40 in good health. Each CDR3 is given with its conserved first and last residue. Fields, in order: J gene, V gene, D gene, clone size, CDR3 protein, CDR3 DNA. D genes are given only for firm matches. The size of a clone is reported for some rows only, either as once, few or many, or as a class for expanded clones.

TRBJ2-7 | TRBV11-2 | TRBD1 | . | CASSLGTGLIYEQYF | TGTGCCAGCAGCTTGGGGACAGGGCTCATCTACGAGCAGTACTTC
TRBJ2-7 | TRBV5-4 | TRBD2 | . | CASSPGGQSYEQYF | TGTGCCAGCAGTCCGGGGGGTCAGAGCTACGAGCAGTACTTC
TRBJ1-5 | TRBV7-6 | . | . | CASSPRGGPGSNQPQHF | TGTGCCAGCAGCCCTAGGGGGGGGCCGGGGAGCAATCAGCCCCAGCATTTT
TRBJ2-3 | TRBV19 | . | . | CASTTGGGLPDTQYF | TGTGCCAGTACGACGGGAGGGGGCCTCCCAGATACGCAGTATTTT
TRBJ2-2 | TRBV19 | . | . | CASNYGRQNTGELFF | TGTGCCAGTAATTATGGGAGACAGAACACCGGGGAGCTGTTTTTT
TRBJ2-7 | TRBV5-1 | TRBD2 | . | CASSLRPGTSVYEQYF | TGCGCCAGCAGCTTGCGGCCCGGGACTAGCGTGTACGAGCAGTACTTC
TRBJ2-1 | TRBV5-1 | . | few | CASSLSSGSYNEQFF | TGCGCCAGCAGCTTATCGTCCGGGTCCTACAATGAGCAGTTCTTC
TRBJ2-2 | TRBV7-9 | TRBD1 | . | CASTKTGTGGVGELFF | TGTGCCAGCACCAAAACCGGGACAGGGGGAGTCGGGGAGCTGTTTTTT
TRBJ2-1 | TRBV5-1 | . | few | CASSHSTASYNEQFF | TGCGCCAGCAGCCACTCGACGGCTTCCTACAATGAGCAGTTCTTC
TRBJ2-1 | TRBV9 | . | . | CASSATWVLDDEQFF | TGTGCCAGCAGCGCGACGTGGGTTCTCGATGATGAGCAGTTCTTC
TRBJ1-5 | TRBV28 | . | once | CASSRPLGGGNQPQHF | TGTGCCAGCAGCCGACCCCTTGGAGGTGGCAATCAGCCCCAGCATTTT
TRBJ2-2 | TRBV7-9 | . | once | CASSDGSGTGELFF | TGTGCCAGCTCCGATGGCTCAGGCACCGGGGAGCTGTTTTTT
TRBJ1-1 | TRBV7-3 | . | . | CASSPDGRNTEAFF | TGTGCCAGCAGCCCAGATGGGCGGAACACTGAAGCTTTCTTT
TRBJ1-1 | TRBV29-1 | . | . | CSVTGPSMNTEAFF | TGCAGCGTCACAGGTCCCTCCATGAACACTGAAGCTTTCTTT
TRBJ1-5 | TRBV28 | . | . | CASSLGGNSNQPQHF | TGTGCCAGCAGTTTGGGGGGAAATAGCAATCAGCCCCAGCATTTT
TRBJ2-7 | TRBV7-9 | TRBD2 | . | CASMGGGSYEQYF | TGTGCCAGCATGGGCGGGGGCTCCTACGAGCAGTACTTC
TRBJ2-5 | TRBV5-1 | TRBD1 | . | CASSFTDRAQETQYF | TGCGCCAGCAGCTTTACGGACAGGGCCCAAGAGACCCAGTACTTC
TRBJ1-1 | TRBV28 | . | . | CASSLKGFSEAFF | TGTGCCAGCAGTTTAAAAGGGTTTTCTGAAGCTTTCTTT
TRBJ2-7 | TRBV11-2 | . | . | CASSLVARPYEQYF | TGTGCCAGCAGCTTAGTGGCTCGCCCCTACGAGCAGTACTTC
TRBJ1-1 | TRBV9 | TRBD1 | . | CASSPDPGGSTEAFF | TGTGCCAGCAGCCCCGATCCAGGGGGTTCCACTGAAGCTTTCTTT
TRBJ2-1 | TRBV6-1 | . | many | CASSVRLGTSYNEQFF | TGTGCCAGCAGTGTGAGACTAGGAACCTCCTACAATGAGCAGTTCTTC
TRBJ1-4 | TRBV27 | . | . | CASSLSWGQEEKLFF | TGTGCCAGCAGTTTATCGTGGGGGCAGGAGGAAAAACTGTTTTTT
TRBJ2-3 | TRBV10-3 | . | . | CAISEGAASSTDTQYF | TGTGCCATCAGTGAAGGGGCTGCCTCTAGCACAGATACGCAGTATTTT
TRBJ1-4 | TRBV14 | . | . | CASSRIGATNEKLFF | TGTGCCAGCAGCCGCATAGGGGCAACTAATGAAAAACTGTTTTTT
TRBJ2-1 | TRBV5-1 | TRBD2 | . | CASSRTSVSLREQFF | TGCGCCAGCAGCCGGACTAGCGTCTCGCTTCGGGAGCAGTTCTTC
TRBJ2-1 | TRBV5-5 | TRBD2 | . | CASSLVVAGPYNEQFF | TGTGCCAGCAGCTTGGTAGTAGCGGGCCCCTACAATGAGCAGTTCTTC
TRBJ2-2 | TRBV5-1 | TRBD1 | once | CASSPGQGVVGELFF | TGCGCCAGCAGCCCGGGACAGGGGGTAGTCGGGGAGCTGTTTTTT
TRBJ2-6 | TRBV5-1 | TRBD1 | . | CASSPGQGFSGANVLTF | TGCGCCAGCAGCCCGGGACAGGGCTTCTCTGGGGCCAACGTCCTGACTTTC
TRBJ2-1 | TRBV7-3 | . | . | CASSPSPASGEQFF | TGTGCCAGCAGCCCATCCCCTGCATCCGGCGAGCAGTTCTTC
TRBJ2-1 | TRBV7-9 | . | . | CASSLGVTYNEQFF | TGTGCCAGCAGCTTAGGGGTGACCTACAATGAACAGTTCTTC
TRBJ2-7 | TRBV2 | . | . | CASRALTYEQYF | TGTGCCAGCAGGGCTCTCACCTACGAGCAGTACTTC
TRBJ2-2 | TRBV7-9 | TRBD2 | . | CASSAKGAGVGTGELFF | TGTGCCAGCAGCGCCAAAGGGGCGGGAGTGGGCACCGGGGAGCTGTTTTTT
TRBJ2-7 | TRBV19 | . | . | CASRDTFYEQYF | TGTGCCAGTAGGGACACCTTCTACGAGCAGTACTTC
TRBJ2-7 | TRBV27 | TRBD2 | . | CASSPTLAGGTYEQYF | TGTGCCAGCAGTCCAACTCTAGCGGGAGGGACCTACGAGCAGTACTTC
TRBJ2-7 | TRBV29-1 | . | . | CSVRTEFEQYF | TGCAGCGTCCGGACAGAGTTCGAGCAGTACTTC
TRBJ1-1 | TRBV7-4 | . | . | CASSVVRGDTEAFF | TGTGCCAGCAGCGTAGTTCGGGGAGACACTGAAGCTTTCTTT
TRBJ2-1 | TRBV10-1 | . | . | CASTPGVSGDEQFF | TGCGCCAGCACCCCAGGGGTGTCCGGGGATGAGCAGTTCTTC
TRBJ2-1 | TRBV11-2 | TRBD2 | . | CASSGLAAYNEQFF | TGTGCCAGCAGCGGGCTAGCGGCCTACAATGAGCAGTTCTTC
TRBJ1-5 | TRBV7-2 | . | once | CASSLAATSNQPQHF | TGTGCCAGCAGCTTAGCGGCAACTAGCAATCAGCCCCAGCATTTT
TRBJ2-2 | TRBV19 | . | few | CASNSPGRTATGELFF | TGTGCCAGTAACTCCCCGGGACGGACGGCGACCGGGGAGCTGTTTTTT
TRBJ2-1 | TRBV7-6 | . | . | CASSSARASSNEQFF | TGTGCCAGCAGCTCCGCCCGGGCGAGTAGCAATGAGCAGTTCTTC
TRBJ2-1 | TRBV28 | TRBD1 | . | CASSSGQVHNEQFF | TGTGCCAGCAGTTCGGGACAGGTCCACAATGAGCAGTTCTTC
TRBJ1-1 | TRBV7-9 | . | . | CASSPSGSVGTEAFF | TGTGCCAGCAGCCCATCGGGGTCGGTAGGGACTGAAGCTTTCTTT
TRBJ2-5 | TRBV7-9 | . | . | CASSHTETQYF | TGTGCCAGCAGCCATACAGAGACCCAGTACTTC
TRBJ2-4 | TRBV27 | TRBD2 | . | CASTNPGGRVYF | TGTGCCAGCACCAACCCGGGGGGGAGGGTTTACTTC
TRBJ2-3 | TRBV6-5 | . | . | CASSYFGTSLLGTQYF | TGTGCCAGCAGTTACTTCGGGACTTCCCTACTGGGTACGCAGTATTTT
TRBJ1-3 | TRBV11-2 | . | few | CASSLQQGSGNTIYF | TGTGCCAGCAGCTTACAACAGGGCTCTGGAAACACCATATATTTT
TRBJ1-1 | TRBV6-1 | TRBD1 | . | CASSGGQGAVDTEAFF | TGTGCCAGCAGTGGGGGCCAGGGGGCAGTCGACACTGAAGCTTTCTTT
TRBJ2-1 | TRBV5-1 | . | few | CASSYSVSSYNEQFF | TGCGCCAGCAGCTATAGCGTATCCTCCTACAATGAGCAGTTCTTC
TRBJ1-4 | TRBV7-9 | . | . | CASRRSGDEKLFF | TGTGCCAGCAGGCGGTCTGGCGATGAAAAACTGTTTTTT
TRBJ2-7 | TRBV5-8 | TRBD1 | . | CASSLAGTGAPRFHF | TGTGCCAGCAGCTTGGCCGGGACAGGGGCCCCCCGTTTCCACTTC
TRBJ2-5 | TRBV19 | . | . | CASSIGSTGRRWQETQYF | TGTGCCAGTAGTATAGGTTCGACAGGCCGGCGGTGGCAAGAGACCCAGTACTTC